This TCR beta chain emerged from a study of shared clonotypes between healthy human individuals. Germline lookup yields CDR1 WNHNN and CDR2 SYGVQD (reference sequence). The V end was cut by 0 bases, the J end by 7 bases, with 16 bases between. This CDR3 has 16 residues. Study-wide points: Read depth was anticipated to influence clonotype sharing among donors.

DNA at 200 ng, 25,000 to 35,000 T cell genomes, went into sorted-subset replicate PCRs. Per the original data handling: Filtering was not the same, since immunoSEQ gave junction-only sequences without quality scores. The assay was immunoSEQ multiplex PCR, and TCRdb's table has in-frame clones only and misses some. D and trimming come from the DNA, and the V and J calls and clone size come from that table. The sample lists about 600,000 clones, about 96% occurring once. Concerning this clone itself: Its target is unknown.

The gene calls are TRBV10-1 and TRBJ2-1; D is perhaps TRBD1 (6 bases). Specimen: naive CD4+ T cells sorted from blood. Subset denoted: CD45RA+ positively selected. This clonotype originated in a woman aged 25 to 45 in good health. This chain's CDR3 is CASSESLGAGANEQFF. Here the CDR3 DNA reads TGCGCCAGCAGTGAGTCATTGGGCGCAGGGGCGAATGAGCAGTTCTTC.